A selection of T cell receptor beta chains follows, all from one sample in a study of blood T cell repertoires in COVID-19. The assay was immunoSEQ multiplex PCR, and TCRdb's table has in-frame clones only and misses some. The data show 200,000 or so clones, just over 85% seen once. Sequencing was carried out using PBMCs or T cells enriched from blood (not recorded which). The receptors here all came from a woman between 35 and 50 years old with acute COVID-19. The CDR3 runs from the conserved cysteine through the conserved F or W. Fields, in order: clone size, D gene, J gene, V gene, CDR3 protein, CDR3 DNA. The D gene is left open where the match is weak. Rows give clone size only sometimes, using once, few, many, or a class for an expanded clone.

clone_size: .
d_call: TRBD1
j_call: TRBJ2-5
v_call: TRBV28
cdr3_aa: CASLTPRQGPIEAQYF
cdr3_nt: TGTGCCAGCCTAACCCCAAGACAGGGGCCTATCGAGGCCCAGTACTTC

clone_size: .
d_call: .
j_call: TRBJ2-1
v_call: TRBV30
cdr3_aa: CAWSTTRRHEQFF
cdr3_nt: TGTGCCTGGAGTACGACTCGCCGCCATGAGCAGTTCTTC

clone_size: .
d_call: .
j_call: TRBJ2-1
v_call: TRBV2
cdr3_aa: CASSGNREPVNEQFF
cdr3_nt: TGTGCCAGCAGTGGAAACAGGGAACCGGTCAATGAGCAGTTCTTC

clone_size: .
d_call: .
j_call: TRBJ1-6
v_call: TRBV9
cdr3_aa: CASSPPRGNSPLHF
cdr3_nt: TGTGCCAGCAGCCCGCCAAGAGGGAATTCACCCCTCCACTTT

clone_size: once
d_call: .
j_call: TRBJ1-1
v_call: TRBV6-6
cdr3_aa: CASSHPAGEGNTEAFF
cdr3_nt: TGTGCCAGCAGCCATCCGGCAGGGGAGGGAAACACTGAAGCTTTCTTT

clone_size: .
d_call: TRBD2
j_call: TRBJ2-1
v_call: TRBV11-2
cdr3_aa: CASSSRLAGGNEQFF
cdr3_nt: TGTGCCAGCAGCTCCAGACTAGCGGGAGGCAATGAGCAGTTCTTC

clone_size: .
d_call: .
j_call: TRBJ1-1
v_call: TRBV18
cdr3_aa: CASSPSMGNTEAFF
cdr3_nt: TGTGCCAGCTCACCATCGATGGGCAACACTGAAGCTTTCTTT

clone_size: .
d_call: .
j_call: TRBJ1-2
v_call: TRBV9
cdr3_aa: CASSSPGLKYGYTF
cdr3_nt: TGTGCCAGCAGCAGTCCGGGACTGAAGTACGGCTACACCTTC

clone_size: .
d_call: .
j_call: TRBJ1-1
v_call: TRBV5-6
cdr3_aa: CASSLVGQVEAFF
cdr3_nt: TGTGCCAGCAGCTTGGTGGGCCAGGTAGAAGCTTTCTTT

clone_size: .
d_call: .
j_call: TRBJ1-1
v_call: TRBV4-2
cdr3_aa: CASSQRGNRAEAFF
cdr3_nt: TGTGCCAGCAGCCAAAGGGGAAATCGGGCTGAAGCTTTCTTT

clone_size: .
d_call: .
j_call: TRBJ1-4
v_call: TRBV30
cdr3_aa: CAWSVQATVSLKLFF
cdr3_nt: TGTGCCTGGAGTGTACAAGCGACAGTCAGTCTAAAACTGTTTTTT

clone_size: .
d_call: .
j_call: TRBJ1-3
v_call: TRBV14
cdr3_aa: CASSQQQISGNTIYF
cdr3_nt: TGTGCCAGCAGCCAACAACAGATCTCTGGAAACACCATATATTTT

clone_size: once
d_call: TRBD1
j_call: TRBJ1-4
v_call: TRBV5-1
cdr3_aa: CASRYGTGGSPSNEKLFF
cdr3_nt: TGCGCCAGCAGATACGGGACAGGGGGCTCTCCGTCTAATGAAAAACTGTTTTTT

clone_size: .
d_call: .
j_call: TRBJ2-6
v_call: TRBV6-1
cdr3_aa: CASSARVGTGANVLTF
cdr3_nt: TGTGCCAGCAGTGCCCGCGTAGGGACTGGCGCCAACGTCCTGACTTTC

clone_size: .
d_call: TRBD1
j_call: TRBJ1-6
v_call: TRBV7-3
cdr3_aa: CASSYPRAGQANSNNSPLHF
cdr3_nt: TGTGCCAGCAGCTACCCCCGGGCGGGACAGGCTAATTCCAACAATTCACCCCTCCACTTT

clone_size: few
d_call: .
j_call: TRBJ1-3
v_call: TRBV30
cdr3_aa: CAWSDLTGISGNTIYF
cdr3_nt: TGTGCCTGGAGTGATCTAACAGGGATCTCTGGAAACACCATATATTTT

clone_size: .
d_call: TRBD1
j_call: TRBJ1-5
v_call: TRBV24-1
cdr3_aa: CATSASAGQGSGQPQHF
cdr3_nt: TGTGCCACCAGTGCTTCGGCGGGACAGGGCTCGGGTCAGCCCCAGCATTTT

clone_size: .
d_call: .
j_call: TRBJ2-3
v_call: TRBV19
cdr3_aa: CASSMTQAGDTQYF
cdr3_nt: TGTGCCAGTAGTATGACACAGGCGGGGGATACGCAGTATTTT

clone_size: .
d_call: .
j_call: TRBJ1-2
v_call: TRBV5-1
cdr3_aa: CASSREPENSYGYTF
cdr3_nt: TGCGCCAGCAGCCGAGAACCCGAAAACAGCTATGGCTACACCTTC

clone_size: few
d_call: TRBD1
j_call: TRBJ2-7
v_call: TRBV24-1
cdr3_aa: CATSDGSGTGVYEQYF
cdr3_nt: TGTGCCACCAGTGATGGCTCCGGGACAGGGGTATACGAGCAGTACTTC

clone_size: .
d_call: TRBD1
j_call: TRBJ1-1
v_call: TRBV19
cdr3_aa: CATRDRTGSNTEAFF
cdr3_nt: TGTGCCACCCGGGACCGGACAGGTTCTAACACTGAAGCTTTCTTT

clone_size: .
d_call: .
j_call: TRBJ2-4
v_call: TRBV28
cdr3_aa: CASSLGSPKGDKNIQYF
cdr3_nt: TGTGCCAGCAGTTTAGGCAGCCCCAAGGGGGACAAAAACATTCAGTACTTC

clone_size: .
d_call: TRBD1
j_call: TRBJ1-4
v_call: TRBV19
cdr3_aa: CATHRGRNEKLFF
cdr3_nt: TGTGCCACGCACAGGGGGCGTAATGAAAAACTGTTTTTT

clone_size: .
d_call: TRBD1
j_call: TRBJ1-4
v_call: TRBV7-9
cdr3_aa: CASSLNLGTARNEKLFF
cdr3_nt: TGTGCCAGCAGCTTAAATTTAGGGACAGCCCGTAATGAAAAACTGTTTTTT

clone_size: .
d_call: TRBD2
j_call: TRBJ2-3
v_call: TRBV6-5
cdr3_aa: CASSRTSLTDTQYF
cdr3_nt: TGTGCCAGCAGTCGGACTAGCCTCACAGATACGCAGTATTTT

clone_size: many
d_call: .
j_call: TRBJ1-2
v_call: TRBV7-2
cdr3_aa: CASSSPDGREGYTF
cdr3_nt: TGTGCCAGCAGTTCTCCGGACGGGAGGGAGGGCTACACCTTC

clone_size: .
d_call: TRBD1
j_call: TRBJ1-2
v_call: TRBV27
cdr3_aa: CASTRLGSGTGVYGYTF
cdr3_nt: TGTGCCAGCACCCGTTTGGGGTCCGGGACAGGGGTCTATGGCTACACCTTC

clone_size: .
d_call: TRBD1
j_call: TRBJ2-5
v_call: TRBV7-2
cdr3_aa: CASSSGDRPQETQYF
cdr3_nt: TGTGCCAGCAGCTCGGGGGACAGGCCCCAAGAGACCCAGTACTTC

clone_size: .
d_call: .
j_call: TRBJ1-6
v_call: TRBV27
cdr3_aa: CASSYGRQDSPLHF
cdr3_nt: TGTGCCAGCAGTTACGGAAGACAGGATTCACCCCTCCACTTT

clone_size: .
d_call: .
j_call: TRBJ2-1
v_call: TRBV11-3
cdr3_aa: CASSSGDTEQFF
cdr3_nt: TGTGCCAGCAGCAGCGGCGACACTGAGCAGTTCTTC

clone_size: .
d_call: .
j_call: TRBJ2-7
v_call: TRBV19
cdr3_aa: CASSRFPTSNSYSYEQYF
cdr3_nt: TGTGCCAGTAGTCGCTTCCCGACTAGTAACTCCTACTCCTACGAGCAGTACTTC

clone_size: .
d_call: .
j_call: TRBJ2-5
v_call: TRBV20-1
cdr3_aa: CSASRGNTGETQYF
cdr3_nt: TGCAGTGCTAGTCGGGGGAATACCGGAGAGACCCAGTACTTC

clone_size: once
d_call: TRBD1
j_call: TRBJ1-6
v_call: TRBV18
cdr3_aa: CASSPEPGGSPLHF
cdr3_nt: TGTGCCAGCTCACCAGAGCCAGGGGGTTCACCCCTCCACTTT

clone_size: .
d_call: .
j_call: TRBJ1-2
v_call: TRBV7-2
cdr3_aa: CASSLGGGGNYGYTF
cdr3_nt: TGTGCCAGCAGCTTAGGCGGGGGGGGCAACTATGGCTACACCTTC